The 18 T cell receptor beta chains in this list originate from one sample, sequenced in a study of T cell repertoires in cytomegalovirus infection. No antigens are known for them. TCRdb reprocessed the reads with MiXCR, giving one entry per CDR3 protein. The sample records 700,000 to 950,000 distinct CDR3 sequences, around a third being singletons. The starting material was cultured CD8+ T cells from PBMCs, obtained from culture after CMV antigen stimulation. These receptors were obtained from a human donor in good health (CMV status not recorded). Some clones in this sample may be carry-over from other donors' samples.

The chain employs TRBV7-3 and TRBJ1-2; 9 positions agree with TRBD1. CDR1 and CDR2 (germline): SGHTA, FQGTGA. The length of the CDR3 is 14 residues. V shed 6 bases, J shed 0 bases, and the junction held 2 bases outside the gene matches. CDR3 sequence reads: CASRRQGANYGYTF. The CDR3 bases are TGTGCCAGCAGGAGACAGGGGGCTAACTATGGCTACACCTTC.

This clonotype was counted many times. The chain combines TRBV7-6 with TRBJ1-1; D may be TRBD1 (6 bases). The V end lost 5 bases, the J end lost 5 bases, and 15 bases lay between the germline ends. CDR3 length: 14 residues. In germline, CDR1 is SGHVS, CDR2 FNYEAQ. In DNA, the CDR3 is TGTGCCAGCAGCCTAGGGACACCGAATACTGAAGCTTTCTTT. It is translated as CASSLGTPNTEAFF. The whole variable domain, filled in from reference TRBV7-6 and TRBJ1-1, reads GAGVSQSPRYKVTKRGQDVALRCDPISGHVSLYWYRQALGQGPEFLTYFNYEAQQDKSGLPNDRFSAERPEGSISTLTIQRTEQRDSAMYRCASSLGTPNTEAFFGQGTRLTVV.

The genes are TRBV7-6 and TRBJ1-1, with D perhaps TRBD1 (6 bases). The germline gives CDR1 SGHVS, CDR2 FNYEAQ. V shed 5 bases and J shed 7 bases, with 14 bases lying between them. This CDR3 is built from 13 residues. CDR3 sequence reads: CASSPGVALEAFF. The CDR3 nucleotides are TGTGCCAGCAGCCCAGGGGTGGCTCTTGAAGCTTTCTTT.

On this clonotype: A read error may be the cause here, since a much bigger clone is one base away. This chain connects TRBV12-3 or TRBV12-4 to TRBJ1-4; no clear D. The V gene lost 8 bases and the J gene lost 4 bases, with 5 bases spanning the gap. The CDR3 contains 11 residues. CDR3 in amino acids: CASGDNEKLFF. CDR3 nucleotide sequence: TGTGCCAGCGGGGATAATGAAAAACTGTTTTTT.

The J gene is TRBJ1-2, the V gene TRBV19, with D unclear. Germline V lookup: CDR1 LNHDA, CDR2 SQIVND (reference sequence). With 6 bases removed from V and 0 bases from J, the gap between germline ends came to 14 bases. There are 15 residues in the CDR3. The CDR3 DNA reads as TGTGCCAGTAGAGAGGCCGTTTCAACTAACTATGGCTACACCTTC. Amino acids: CASREAVSTNYGYTF.

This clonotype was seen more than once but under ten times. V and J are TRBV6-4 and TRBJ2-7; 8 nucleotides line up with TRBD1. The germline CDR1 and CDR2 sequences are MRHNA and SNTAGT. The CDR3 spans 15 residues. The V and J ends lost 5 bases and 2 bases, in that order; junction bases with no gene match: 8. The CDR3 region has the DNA TGTGCCAGCAGTCCAGGACAGGGTCAAACCTACGAGCAGTACGTC. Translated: CASSPGQGQTYEQYV.

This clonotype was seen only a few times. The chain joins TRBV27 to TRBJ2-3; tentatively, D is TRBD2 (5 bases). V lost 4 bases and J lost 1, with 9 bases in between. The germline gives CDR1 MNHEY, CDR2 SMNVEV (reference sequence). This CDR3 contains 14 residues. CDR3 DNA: TGTGCCAGCAGTTCAGTGGGAGGCACAGATACGCAGTATTTT. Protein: CASSSVGGTDTQYF.

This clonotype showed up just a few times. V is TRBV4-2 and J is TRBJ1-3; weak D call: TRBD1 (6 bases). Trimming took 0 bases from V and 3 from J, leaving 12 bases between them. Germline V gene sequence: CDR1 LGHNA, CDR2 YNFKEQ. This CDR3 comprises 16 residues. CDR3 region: CASSQELGTSGNTIYF. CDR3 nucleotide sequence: TGTGCCAGCAGCCAAGAGTTAGGGACAAGTGGAAACACCATATATTTT.

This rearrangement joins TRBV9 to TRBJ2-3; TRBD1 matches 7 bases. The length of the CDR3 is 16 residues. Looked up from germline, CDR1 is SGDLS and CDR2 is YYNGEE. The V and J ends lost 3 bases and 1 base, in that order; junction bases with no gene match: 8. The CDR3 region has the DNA TGTGCCAGCAGCGATCCAGACAGGGTGGGCACAGATACGCAGTATTTT. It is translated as CASSDPDRVGTDTQYF.

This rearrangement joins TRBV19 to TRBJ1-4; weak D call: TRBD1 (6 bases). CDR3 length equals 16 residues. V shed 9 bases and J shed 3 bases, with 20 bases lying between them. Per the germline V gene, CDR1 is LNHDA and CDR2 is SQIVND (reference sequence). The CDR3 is CASQDSLGGPNEKLFF. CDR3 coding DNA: TGTGCCAGCCAGGACAGTCTAGGAGGGCCTAATGAAAAACTGTTTTTT.

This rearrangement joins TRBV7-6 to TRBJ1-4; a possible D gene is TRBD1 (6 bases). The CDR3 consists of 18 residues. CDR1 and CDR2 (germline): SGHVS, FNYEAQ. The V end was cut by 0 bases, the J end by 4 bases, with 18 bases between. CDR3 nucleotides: TGTGCCAGCAGCTTAGCGCCAGGGGCCGCGCGTTATAATGAAAAACTGTTTTTT. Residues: CASSLAPGAARYNEKLFF.

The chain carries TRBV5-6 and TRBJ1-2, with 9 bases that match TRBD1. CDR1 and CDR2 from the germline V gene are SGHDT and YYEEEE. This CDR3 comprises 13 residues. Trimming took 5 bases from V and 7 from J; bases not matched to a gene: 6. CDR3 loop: CASSSDRGGGYTF. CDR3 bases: TGTGCCAGCAGTTCGGACAGGGGAGGTGGCTACACCTTC.

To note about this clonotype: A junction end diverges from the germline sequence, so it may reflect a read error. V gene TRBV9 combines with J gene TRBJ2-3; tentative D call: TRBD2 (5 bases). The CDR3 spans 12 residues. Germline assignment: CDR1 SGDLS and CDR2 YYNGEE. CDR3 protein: CVSSGFLDTQYF. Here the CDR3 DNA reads TGTGTCAGCAGCGGTTTCTTAGATACGCAGTATTTT.

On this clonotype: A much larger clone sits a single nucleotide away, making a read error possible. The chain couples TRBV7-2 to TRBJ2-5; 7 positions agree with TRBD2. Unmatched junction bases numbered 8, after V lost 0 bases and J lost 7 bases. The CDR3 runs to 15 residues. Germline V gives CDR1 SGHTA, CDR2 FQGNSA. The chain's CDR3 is CASSLAGGRGVTQYF. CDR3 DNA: TGTGCCAGCAGCTTAGCGGGGGGGAGGGGAGTGACCCAGTACTTC.

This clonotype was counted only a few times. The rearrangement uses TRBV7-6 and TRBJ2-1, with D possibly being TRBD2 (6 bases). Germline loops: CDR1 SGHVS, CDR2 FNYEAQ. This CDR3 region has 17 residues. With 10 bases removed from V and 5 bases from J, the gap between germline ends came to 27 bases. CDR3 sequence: CAIHPPPGPRRDNEQFF. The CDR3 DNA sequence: TGTGCCATCCACCCCCCCCCGGGTCCTAGGAGGGACAATGAGCAGTTCTTC.

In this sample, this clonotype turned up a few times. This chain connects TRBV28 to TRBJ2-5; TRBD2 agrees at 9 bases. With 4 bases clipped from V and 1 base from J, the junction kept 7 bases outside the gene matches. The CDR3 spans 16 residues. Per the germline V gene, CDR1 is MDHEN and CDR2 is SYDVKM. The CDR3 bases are TGTGCCAGCAGTTCCCGACTAGCGGCGACCCAAGAGACCCAGTACTTC. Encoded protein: CASSSRLAATQETQYF.

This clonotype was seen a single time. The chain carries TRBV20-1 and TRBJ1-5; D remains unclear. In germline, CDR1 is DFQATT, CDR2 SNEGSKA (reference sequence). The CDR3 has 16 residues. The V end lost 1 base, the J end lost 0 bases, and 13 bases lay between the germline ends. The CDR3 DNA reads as TGCAGTGCTAGAGTAGGACCGGGAATTAGCAATCAGCCCCAGCATTTT. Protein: CSARVGPGISNQPQHF.

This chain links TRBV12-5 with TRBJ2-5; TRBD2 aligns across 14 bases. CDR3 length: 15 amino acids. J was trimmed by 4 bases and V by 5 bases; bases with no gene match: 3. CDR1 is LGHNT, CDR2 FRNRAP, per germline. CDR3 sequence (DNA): TGTGCTAGTGGTCCCGGGACTAGCGGGGGAGAGACCCAGTACTTC. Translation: CASGPGTSGGETQYF.